The TCR beta chain described here comes from a study of lymphopenia after photon versus proton radiotherapy. CDR1 MNHEY and CDR2 SVGAGI come from the germline V gene. After removal of 6 bases from V and 0 bases from J, the junction contained 7 bases not matched to a gene. The CDR3 covers 15 residues. Here immunoSEQ multiplex PCR was the method, and the copy in TCRdb shows in-frame clones only, minus some. The sample includes fewer than 15,000 clones, around 89% seen only once; the top ten take 3% to 4.5%. The sequence derives from a man in his fifties or sixties with pancreatic cancer. V and J are TRBV6-5 and TRBJ2-7; 8 bases line up with TRBD2. Material: peripheral blood, obtained from a patient treated with photon-based radiotherapy. In DNA form, the CDR3 reads TGTGCCAGCAGCTTCCCCCGGGGGGGCTCCTACGAGCAGTACTTC. Translated, it gives CASSFPRGGSYEQYF.